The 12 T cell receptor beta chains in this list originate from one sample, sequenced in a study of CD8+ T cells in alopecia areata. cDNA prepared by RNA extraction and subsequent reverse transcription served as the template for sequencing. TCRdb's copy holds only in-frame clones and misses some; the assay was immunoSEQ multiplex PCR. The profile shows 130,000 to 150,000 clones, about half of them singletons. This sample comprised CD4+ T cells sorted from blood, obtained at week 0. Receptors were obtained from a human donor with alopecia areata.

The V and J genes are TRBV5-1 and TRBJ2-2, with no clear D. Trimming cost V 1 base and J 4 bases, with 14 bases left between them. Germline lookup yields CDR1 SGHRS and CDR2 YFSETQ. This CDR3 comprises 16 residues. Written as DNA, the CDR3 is TGCGCCAGCAGCTTGCGTGGCCCCCGGGCCACCGGGGAGCTGTTTTTT. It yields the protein CASSLRGPRATGELFF.

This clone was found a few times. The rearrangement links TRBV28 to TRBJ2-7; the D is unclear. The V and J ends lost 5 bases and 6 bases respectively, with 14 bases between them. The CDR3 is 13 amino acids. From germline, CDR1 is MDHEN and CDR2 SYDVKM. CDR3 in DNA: TGTGCCAGCAGTCCCCATAGTTGGCCCGAGCAGTACTTC. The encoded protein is CASSPHSWPEQYF.

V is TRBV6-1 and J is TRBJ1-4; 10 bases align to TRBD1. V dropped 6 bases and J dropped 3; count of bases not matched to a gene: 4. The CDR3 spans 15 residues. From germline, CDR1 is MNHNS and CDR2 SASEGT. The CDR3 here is CASRTGGKSNEKLFF. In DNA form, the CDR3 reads TGTGCCAGCAGGACAGGGGGCAAGTCTAATGAAAAACTGTTTTTT.

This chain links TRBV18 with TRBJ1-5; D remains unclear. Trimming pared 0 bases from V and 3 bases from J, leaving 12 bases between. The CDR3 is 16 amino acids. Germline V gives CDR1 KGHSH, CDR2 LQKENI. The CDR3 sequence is CASSPPAGPNNQPQHF. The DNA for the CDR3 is TGTGCCAGCTCACCACCAGCGGGCCCGAACAATCAGCCCCAGCATTTT.

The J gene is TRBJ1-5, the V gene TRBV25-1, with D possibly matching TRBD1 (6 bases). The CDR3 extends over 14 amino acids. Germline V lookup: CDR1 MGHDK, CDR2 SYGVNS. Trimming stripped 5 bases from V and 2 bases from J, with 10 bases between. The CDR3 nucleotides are TGTGCCAGCAGTACAGGGTTGGGCAATCAGCCCCAGCATTTT. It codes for CASSTGLGNQPQHF.

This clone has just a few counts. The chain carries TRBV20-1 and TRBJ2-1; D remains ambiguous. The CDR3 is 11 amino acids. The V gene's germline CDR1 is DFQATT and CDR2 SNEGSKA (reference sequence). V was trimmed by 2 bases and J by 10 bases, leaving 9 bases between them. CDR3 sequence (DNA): TGCAGTGCTAGACCTCACGGGGAGCAGTTCTTC. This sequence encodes CSARPHGEQFF.

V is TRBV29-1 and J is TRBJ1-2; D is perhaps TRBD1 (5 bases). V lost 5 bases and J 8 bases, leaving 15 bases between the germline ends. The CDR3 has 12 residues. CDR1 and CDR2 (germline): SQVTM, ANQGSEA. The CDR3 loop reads CSVQSGDWGYTF. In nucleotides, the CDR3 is TGCAGCGTTCAGAGCGGGGACTGGGGCTACACCTTC. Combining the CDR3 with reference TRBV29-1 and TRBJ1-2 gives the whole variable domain SAVISQKPSRDICQRGTSLTIQCQVDSQVTMMFWYRQQPGQSLTLIATANQGSEATYESGFVIDKFPISRPNLTFSTLTVSNMSPEDSSIYLCSVQSGDWGYTFGSGTRLTVV.

The CDR3 loop is CASSLGGDTQYF. CDR3 DNA: TGTGCCAGCAGTTTGGGTGGAGATACGCAGTATTTT. This chain uses TRBV6-5 with TRBJ2-3; no clear D gene. Between the trimmed V and J ends, which lost 4 bases and 5 bases, there was a span of 7 bases. The CDR3 runs 12 residues. Germline CDR1 reads MNHEY; CDR2 reads SVGAGI.

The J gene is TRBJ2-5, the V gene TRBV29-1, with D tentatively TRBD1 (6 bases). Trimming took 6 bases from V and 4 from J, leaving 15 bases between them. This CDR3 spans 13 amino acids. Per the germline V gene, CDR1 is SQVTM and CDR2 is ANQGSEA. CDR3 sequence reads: CSVKGGIGETQYF. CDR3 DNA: TGCAGCGTAAAAGGGGGTATCGGAGAGACCCAGTACTTC.

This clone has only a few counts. CDR3 nucleotide sequence: TGTGCCTGGACCAAGGGACGCTACGAGCAGTACTTC. It translates to CAWTKGRYEQYF. The chain links TRBV30 to TRBJ2-7; D is possibly TRBD1 or TRBD2 (5 bases each). Germline-derived CDR1 and CDR2 are GTSNPN and SVGIG (reference sequence). The CDR3 loop spans 12 amino acids. Trimming removed 4 bases at V and 3 bases at J, with 10 bases between.

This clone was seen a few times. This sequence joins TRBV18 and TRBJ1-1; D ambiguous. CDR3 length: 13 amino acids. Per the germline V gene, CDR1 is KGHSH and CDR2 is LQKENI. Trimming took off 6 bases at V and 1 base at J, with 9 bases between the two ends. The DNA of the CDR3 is TGTGCCAGCTCCCTCGGGGAGAACACTGAAGCTTTCTTT. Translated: CASSLGENTEAFF.

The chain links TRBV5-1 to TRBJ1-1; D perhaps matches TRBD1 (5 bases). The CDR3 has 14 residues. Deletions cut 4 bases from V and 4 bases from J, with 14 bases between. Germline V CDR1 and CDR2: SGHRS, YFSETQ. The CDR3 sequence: CASSRGRLGTEAFF. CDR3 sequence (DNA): TGCGCCAGCAGCAGGGGACGCCTGGGCACTGAAGCTTTCTTT.